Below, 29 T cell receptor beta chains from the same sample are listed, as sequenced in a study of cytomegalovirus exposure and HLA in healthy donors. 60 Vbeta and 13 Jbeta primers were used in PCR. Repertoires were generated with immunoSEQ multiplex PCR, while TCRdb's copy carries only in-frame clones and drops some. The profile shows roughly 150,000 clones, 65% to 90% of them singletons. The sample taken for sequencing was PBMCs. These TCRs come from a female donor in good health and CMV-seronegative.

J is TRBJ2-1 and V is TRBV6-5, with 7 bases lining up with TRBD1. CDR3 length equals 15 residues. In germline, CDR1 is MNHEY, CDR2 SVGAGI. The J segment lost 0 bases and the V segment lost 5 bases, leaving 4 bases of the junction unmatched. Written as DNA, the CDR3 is TGTGCCAGCAGTGCGGACAGGAGCTCCTACAATGAGCAGTTCTTC. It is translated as CASSADRSSYNEQFF.

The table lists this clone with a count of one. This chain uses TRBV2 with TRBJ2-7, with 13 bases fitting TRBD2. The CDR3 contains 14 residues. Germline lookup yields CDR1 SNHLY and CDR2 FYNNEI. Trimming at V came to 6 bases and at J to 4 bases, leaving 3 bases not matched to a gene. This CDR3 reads CASSGGLAGYEQYF. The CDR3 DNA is TGTGCCAGCAGCGGGGGACTAGCGGGGTACGAGCAGTACTTC.

CDR3 region: CASSLDRGQGGTEAFF. The CDR3 DNA reads as TGTGCCAGCAGCCTAGACAGGGGGCAGGGTGGCACTGAAGCTTTCTTT. This chain joins TRBV7-9 and TRBJ1-1, with 10 bases aligning to TRBD1. Germline V CDR1 and CDR2: SEHNR, FQNEAQ (reference sequence). J gave up 4 bases and V 5 bases, and 10 bases lay outside the gene matches. The CDR3 totals 16 residues.

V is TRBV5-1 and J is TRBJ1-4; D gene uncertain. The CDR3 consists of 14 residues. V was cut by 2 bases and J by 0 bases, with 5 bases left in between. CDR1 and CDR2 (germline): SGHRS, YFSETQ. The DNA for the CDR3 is TGCGCCAGCAGCTTCGGGGCAACTAATGAAAAACTGTTTTTT. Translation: CASSFGATNEKLFF.

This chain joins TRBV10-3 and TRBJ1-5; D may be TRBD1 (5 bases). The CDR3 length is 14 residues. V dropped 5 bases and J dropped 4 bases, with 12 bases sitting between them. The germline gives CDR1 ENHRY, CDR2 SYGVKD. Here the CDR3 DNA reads TGTGCCATCAGTCCGGGGGAGGAAAATCAGCCCCAGCATTTT. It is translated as CAISPGEENQPQHF.

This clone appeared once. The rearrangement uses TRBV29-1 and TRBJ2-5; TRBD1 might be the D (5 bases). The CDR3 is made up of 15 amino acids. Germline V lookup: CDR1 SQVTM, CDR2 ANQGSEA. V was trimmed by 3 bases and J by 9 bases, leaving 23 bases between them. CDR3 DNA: TGCAGCGTTGAGGCCAGAAGGGGTAGGCTAGAAGCCCAGTACTTC. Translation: CSVEARRGRLEAQYF. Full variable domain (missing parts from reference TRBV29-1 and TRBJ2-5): SAVISQKPSRDICQRGTSLTIQCQVDSQVTMMFWYRQQPGQSLTLIATANQGSEATYESGFVIDKFPISRPNLTFSTLTVSNMSPEDSSIYLCSVEARRGRLEAQYFGPGTRLLVL.

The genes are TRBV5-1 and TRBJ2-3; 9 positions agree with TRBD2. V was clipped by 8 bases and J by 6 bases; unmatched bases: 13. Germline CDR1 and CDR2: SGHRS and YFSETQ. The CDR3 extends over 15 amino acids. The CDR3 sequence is CASFPGLALGDTQYF. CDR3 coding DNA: TGCGCCAGTTTCCCGGGACTAGCTCTGGGGGATACGCAGTATTTT.

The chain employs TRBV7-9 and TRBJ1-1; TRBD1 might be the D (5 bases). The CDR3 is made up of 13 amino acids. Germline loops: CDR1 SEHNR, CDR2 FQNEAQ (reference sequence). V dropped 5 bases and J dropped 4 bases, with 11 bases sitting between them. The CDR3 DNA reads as TGTGCCAGCAGCGTGGACATATCCACTGAAGCTTTCTTT. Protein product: CASSVDISTEAFF. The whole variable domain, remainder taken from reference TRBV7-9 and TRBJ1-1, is DTGVSQNPRHKITKRGQNVTFRCDPISEHNRLYWYRQTLGQGPEFLTYFQNEAQLEKSRLLSDRFSAERPKGSFSTLEIQRTEQGDSAMYLCASSVDISTEAFFGQGTRLTVV.

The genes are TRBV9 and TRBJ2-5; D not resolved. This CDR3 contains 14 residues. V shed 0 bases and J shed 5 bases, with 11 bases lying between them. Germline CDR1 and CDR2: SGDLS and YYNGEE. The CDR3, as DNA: TGTGCCAGCAGCGTAGAGGCAGTCGGGGAGACCCAGTACTTC. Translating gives CASSVEAVGETQYF.

CDR3 sequence (DNA): TGTGCCAGCAGACTGACTAGCGGATCCTACGAGCAGTACTTC. It encodes CASRLTSGSYEQYF. This chain joins TRBV6-1 and TRBJ2-7; 9 nucleotides line up with TRBD2. The trim removed 6 bases at V and 1 base at J, leaving 4 bases unmatched. Germline V gives CDR1 MNHNS, CDR2 SASEGT. This CDR3 comprises 14 residues.

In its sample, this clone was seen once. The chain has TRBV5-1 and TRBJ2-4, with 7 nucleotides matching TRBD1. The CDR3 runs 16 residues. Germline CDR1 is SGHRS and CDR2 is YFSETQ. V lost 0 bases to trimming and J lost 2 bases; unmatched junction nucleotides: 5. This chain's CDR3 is CASSLERGLTKNIQYF. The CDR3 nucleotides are TGCGCCAGCAGCTTGGAGAGGGGGCTGACCAAAAACATTCAGTACTTC. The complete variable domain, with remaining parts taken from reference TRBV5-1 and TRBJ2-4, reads KAGVTQTPRYLIKTRGQQVTLSCSPISGHRSVSWYQQTPGQGLQFLFEYFSETQRNKGNFPGRFSGRQFSNSRSEMNVSTLELGDSALYLCASSLERGLTKNIQYFGAGTRLSVL.

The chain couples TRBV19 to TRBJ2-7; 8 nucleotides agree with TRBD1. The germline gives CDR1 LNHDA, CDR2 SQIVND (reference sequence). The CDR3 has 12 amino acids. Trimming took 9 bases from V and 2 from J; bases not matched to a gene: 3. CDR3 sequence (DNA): TGTGCCAGCGGACAGGGAGCCTACGAGCAGTACTTC. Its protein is CASGQGAYEQYF. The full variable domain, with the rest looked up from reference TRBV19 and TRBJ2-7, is DGGITQSPKYLFRKEGQNVTLSCEQNLNHDAMYWYRQDPGQGLRLIYYSQIVNDFQKGDIAEGYSVSREKKESFPLTVTSAQKNPTAFYLCASGQGAYEQYFGPGTRLTVT.

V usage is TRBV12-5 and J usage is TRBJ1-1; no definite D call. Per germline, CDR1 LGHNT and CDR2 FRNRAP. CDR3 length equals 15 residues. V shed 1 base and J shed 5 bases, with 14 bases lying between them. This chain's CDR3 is CASGLGSGYATEAFF. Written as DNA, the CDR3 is TGTGCTAGTGGTTTGGGATCGGGGTATGCGACTGAAGCTTTCTTT.

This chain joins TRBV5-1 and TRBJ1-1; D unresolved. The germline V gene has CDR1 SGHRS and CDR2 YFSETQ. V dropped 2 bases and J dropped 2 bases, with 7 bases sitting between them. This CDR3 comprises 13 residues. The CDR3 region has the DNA TGCGCCAGCAGCTTTCCCCCTAACACTGAAGCTTTCTTT. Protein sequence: CASSFPPNTEAFF.

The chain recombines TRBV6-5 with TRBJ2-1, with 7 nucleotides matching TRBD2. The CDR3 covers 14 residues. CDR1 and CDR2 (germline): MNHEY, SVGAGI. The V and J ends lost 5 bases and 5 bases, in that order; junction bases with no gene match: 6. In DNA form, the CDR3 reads TGTGCCAGCAGTCCGGGAGGCCCGCACAATGAGCAGTTCTTC. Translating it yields CASSPGGPHNEQFF.

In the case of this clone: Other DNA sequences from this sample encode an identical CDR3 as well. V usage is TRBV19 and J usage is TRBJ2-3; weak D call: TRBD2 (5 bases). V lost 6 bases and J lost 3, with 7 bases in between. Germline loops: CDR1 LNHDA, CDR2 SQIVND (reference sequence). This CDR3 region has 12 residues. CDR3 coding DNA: TGTGCCAGTAGCCCGGGGACAGATACGCAGTATTTT. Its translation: CASSPGTDTQYF.

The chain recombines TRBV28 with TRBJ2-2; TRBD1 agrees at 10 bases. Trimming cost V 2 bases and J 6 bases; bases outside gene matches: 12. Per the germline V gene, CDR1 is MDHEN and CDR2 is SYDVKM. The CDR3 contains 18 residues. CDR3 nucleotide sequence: TGTGCCAGCAGTTTACTGACAGGGGGCAAGCTTTCGGCCGGGGAGCTGTTTTTT. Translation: CASSLLTGGKLSAGELFF.

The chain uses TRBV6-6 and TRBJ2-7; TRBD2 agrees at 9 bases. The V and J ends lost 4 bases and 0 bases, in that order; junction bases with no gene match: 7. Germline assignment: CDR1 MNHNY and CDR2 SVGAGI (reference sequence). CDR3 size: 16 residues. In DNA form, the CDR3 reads TGTGCCAGCAGTTCGACTAGCGGAGTGAGCTCCTACGAGCAGTACTTC. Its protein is CASSSTSGVSSYEQYF.

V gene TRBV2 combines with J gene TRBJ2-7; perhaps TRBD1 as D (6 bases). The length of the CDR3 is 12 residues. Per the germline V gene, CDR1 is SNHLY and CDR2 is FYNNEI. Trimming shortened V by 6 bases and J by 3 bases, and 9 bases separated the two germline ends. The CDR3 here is CASRGDNYEQYF. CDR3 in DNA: TGTGCCAGCAGAGGGGACAACTACGAGCAGTACTTC.

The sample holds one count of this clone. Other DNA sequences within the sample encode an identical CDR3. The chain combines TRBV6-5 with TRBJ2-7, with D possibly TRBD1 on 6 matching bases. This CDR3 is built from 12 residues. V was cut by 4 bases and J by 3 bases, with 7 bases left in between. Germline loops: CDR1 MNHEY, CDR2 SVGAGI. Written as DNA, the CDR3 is TGTGCCAGCAGTTTACAGGGCTACGAGCAGTACTTC. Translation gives CASSLQGYEQYF.

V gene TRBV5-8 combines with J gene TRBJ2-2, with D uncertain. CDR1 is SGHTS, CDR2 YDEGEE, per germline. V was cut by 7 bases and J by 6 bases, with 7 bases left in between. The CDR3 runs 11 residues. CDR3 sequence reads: CASLEAGELFF. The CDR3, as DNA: TGTGCCAGCTTAGAAGCCGGGGAGCTGTTTTTT.

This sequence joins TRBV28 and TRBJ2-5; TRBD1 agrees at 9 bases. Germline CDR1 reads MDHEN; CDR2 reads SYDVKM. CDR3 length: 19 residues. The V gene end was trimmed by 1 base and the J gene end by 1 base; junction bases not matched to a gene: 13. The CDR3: CASSLSFRGTGLRQETQYF. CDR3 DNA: TGTGCCAGCAGTTTATCCTTCAGAGGGACAGGGCTACGCCAAGAGACCCAGTACTTC.

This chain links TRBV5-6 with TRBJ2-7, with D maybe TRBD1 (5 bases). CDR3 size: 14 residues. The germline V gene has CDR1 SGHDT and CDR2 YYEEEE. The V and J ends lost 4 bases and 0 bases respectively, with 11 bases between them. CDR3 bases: TGTGCCAGCAGCGCTGCAGGGTTCTCCTACGAGCAGTACTTC. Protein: CASSAAGFSYEQYF.

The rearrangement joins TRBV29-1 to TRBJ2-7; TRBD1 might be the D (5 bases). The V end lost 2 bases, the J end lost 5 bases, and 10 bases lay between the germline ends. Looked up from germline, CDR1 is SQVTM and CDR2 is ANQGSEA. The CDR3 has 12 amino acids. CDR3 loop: CSVEQGTHEQYF. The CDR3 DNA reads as TGCAGCGTTGAACAGGGTACCCACGAGCAGTACTTC.

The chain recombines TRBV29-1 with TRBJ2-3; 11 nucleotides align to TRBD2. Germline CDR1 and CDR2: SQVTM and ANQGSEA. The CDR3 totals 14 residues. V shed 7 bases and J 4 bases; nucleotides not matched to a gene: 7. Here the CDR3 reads CSAGLAERPDTQYF. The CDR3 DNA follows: TGCAGCGCGGGACTAGCGGAAAGGCCAGATACGCAGTATTTT.

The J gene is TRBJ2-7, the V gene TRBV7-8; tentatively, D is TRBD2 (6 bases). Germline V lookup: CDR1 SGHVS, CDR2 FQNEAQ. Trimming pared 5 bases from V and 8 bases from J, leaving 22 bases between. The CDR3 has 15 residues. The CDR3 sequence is CASSGGTTLTIQQYF. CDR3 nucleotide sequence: TGTGCCAGCAGCGGGGGGACCACACTTACGATTCAGCAGTACTTC.

The CDR3 sequence is CAISETSGSTDTQYF. CDR3 bases: TGTGCCATCAGTGAGACTAGCGGGAGCACAGATACGCAGTATTTT. The V call is TRBV10-3, the J call TRBJ2-3; 9 bases align to TRBD2. CDR3 length: 15 amino acids. Looked up from germline, CDR1 is ENHRY and CDR2 is SYGVKD. Germline trimming cut 2 bases from V and 0 bases from J; bases unmatched to any gene: 0.

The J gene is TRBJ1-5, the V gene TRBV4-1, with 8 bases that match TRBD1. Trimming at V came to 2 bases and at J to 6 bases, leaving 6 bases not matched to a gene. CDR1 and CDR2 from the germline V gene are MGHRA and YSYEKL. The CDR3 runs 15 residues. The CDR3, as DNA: TGCGCCAGCAGCCAACAGGGGGCGAGGAGTCAGCCCCAGCATTTT. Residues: CASSQQGARSQPQHF.

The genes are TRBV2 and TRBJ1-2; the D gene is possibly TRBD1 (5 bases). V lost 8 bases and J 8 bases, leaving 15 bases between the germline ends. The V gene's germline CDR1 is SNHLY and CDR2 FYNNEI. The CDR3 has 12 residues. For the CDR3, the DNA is TGTGCCAGCCTCCGGGGGGGAGGCGGCTACACCTTC. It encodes CASLRGGGGYTF.